Shown below are 19 T cell receptor beta chains from a single sample sequenced in a study of post-analysis software for immune sequencing data. Their antigens remain unidentified. Each TCR beta cDNA library carried unique molecular identifiers. TCRdb used MiXCR to reprocess the PCR reads, holding one entry per CDR3 protein. Of fewer than 850,000 distinct CDR3 sequences detected, roughly 27% appear once; the ten largest clones hold about 0.5%. Points from the study as a whole: Elevated frequency relative to controls characterized four to six TRBV segments in patients, TRBV5-6, TRBV5-1 and TRBV20-1 among them.

Sequencing used blood. All receptors come from a girl between 10 and 17 years old with multiple sclerosis.

This clonotype was seen at least ten times. The V and J genes are TRBV29-1 and TRBJ2-1; D gene uncertain. This CDR3 has 11 amino acids. V lost 7 bases to trimming and J lost 6 bases, with 10 bases between them. CDR1 and CDR2 (germline): SQVTM, ANQGSEA. The CDR3 DNA follows: TGCAGCGCCCCTCTCGGCAATGAGCAGTTCTTC. This codes for CSAPLGNEQFF.

Here the CDR3 DNA reads TGTGCCAGCACCCGGTTGACCCAGTACTTC. Residues: CASTRLTQYF. The rearrangement links TRBV6-6 to TRBJ2-5, with no clear D. Germline V gene lookup returns CDR1 MNHNY and CDR2 SVGAGI (reference sequence). The CDR3 loop spans 10 amino acids. V gave up 7 bases and J gave up 7 bases, with 7 bases separating them.

This clonotype was detected only a few times. The chain couples TRBV15 to TRBJ2-6, with D perhaps matching TRBD1 (6 bases). This CDR3 is built from 18 residues. The V gene's germline CDR1 is LNHNV and CDR2 YYDKDF (reference sequence). Trimming left V 0 bases short and J 0 bases short, with 12 bases between. CDR3 in amino acids: CATSRDPQGASGANVLTF. DNA for the CDR3: TGTGCCACCAGCAGAGACCCACAGGGAGCCTCTGGGGCCAACGTCCTGACTTTC.

This clonotype has a handful of counts. CDR3 sequence: CASSQNYNEQFF. As DNA, the CDR3 is TGTGCCAGCAGTCAGAACTACAATGAGCAGTTCTTC. V is TRBV27 and J is TRBJ2-1; D remains unclear. Trimming took 5 bases from V and 3 from J, leaving 5 bases between them. This CDR3 spans 12 amino acids. Germline-derived CDR1 and CDR2 are MNHEY and SMNVEV (reference sequence).

This clonotype came up a few times. The genes are TRBV12-3 or TRBV12-4 and TRBJ2-1, with D perhaps matching TRBD1 or TRBD2 (7 bases each). The V end was cut by 6 bases, the J end by 2 bases, with 14 bases between. The CDR3 sequence is 15 residues long. The CDR3 DNA reads TGTGCCAGCAGGGGAGGGACAGCAACCTACAATGAGCAGTTCTTC. Translation: CASRGGTATYNEQFF.

The V and J genes are TRBV12-3 or TRBV12-4 and TRBJ1-5; the D is unclear. The V gene lost 5 bases and the J gene lost 7 bases, with 15 bases spanning the gap. CDR3 length equals 14 residues. This chain's CDR3 is CASSPRGVGQPQHF. CDR3 bases: TGTGCCAGCAGTCCCCGCGGGGTCGGCCAGCCCCAGCATTTT.

Here the CDR3 reads CASSPEPGTNSYNEQYF. The CDR3 region has the DNA TGTGCCAGCAGCCCCGAACCCGGGACTAACTCCTACAATGAGCAGTACTTC. This rearrangement joins TRBV7-9 to TRBJ2-1; 7 bases agree with TRBD2. The J call may be in error: the DNA end matches TRBJ2-7 better. CDR1 and CDR2 from the germline V gene are SEHNR and FQNEAQ (reference sequence). This CDR3 contains 17 residues.

This clonotype was seen ten or more times. The J gene is TRBJ2-7, the V gene TRBV20-1; D unresolved. The V gene lost 2 bases and the J gene lost 4 bases, with 12 bases spanning the gap. Germline values: CDR1 DFQATT, CDR2 SNEGSKA (reference sequence). The CDR3 is made up of 13 amino acids. The CDR3 here is CSARLSLRYEQYF. CDR3 bases: TGCAGTGCTAGATTGTCCCTTCGGTACGAGCAGTACTTC.

The genes are TRBV20-1 and TRBJ2-7; D may be TRBD1 (6 bases). Germline CDR1 and CDR2: DFQATT and SNEGSKA (reference sequence). Trimming took off 0 bases at V and 1 base at J, with 13 bases between the two ends. The CDR3 contains 15 residues. CDR3 coding DNA: TGCAGTGCTAGAGACCTTACAGGGAATTCCTACGAGCAGTACTTC. Translated, it gives CSARDLTGNSYEQYF.

This clonotype has just a few counts. The chain links TRBV20-1 to TRBJ1-6, with D unresolved. V was shortened by 6 bases and J by 0 bases, with 12 bases between the two germline ends. The CDR3 is 15 amino acids. CDR1 and CDR2 (germline): DFQATT, SNEGSKA (reference sequence). The CDR3 reads CSARQPSSYNSPLHF. CDR3 bases: TGCAGTGCCCGCCAGCCGAGCTCCTATAATTCACCCCTCCACTTT.

The CDR3 nucleotides are TGTGCCAGCAGCGAAGGGACAGGGGGCGATGGCTACACCTTC. This encodes CASSEGTGGDGYTF. The chain is built from TRBV7-8 and TRBJ1-2, with 12 bases that match TRBD1. The CDR3 length is 14 residues. With 5 bases clipped from V and 6 bases from J, the junction kept 4 bases outside the gene matches. Germline V gene data show CDR1 as SGHVS and CDR2 as FQNEAQ.

The chain recombines TRBV24-1 with TRBJ1-1, with 7 bases fitting TRBD1. After removal of 10 bases from V and 4 bases from J, the junction contained 8 bases not matched to a gene. The CDR3 sequence is 13 residues long. Germline V CDR1 and CDR2: KGHDR, SFDVKD. The CDR3 DNA sequence: TGTGCCACTTCGACAGGGTTGGCCACTGAAGCTTTCTTT. It translates to CATSTGLATEAFF.

This chain joins TRBV20-1 and TRBJ2-5; D is undetermined. The J call is in doubt because the DNA end fits TRBJ2-1 better. Per the germline V gene, CDR1 is DFQATT and CDR2 is SNEGSKA (reference sequence). There are 10 residues in the CDR3. The DNA for the CDR3 is TGCAGTGCTAGTTCAGAGACCCAGTTCTTC. Its protein product is CSASSETQFF.

The genes are TRBV25-1 and TRBJ2-1; 8 positions match TRBD2. The CDR3 extends over 14 amino acids. The V gene's germline CDR1 is MGHDK and CDR2 SYGVNS. V was pared by 5 bases and J by 2 bases, with 2 bases of the junction left unmatched. In nucleotides, the CDR3 is TGTGCCAGCAGTATTAGCGGGGCCTACAATGAGCAGTTCTTC. Translating it yields CASSISGAYNEQFF.

This clonotype has just a few counts. A much larger clone is a single base away; this may be a read error. J is TRBJ2-7 and V is TRBV25-1, with unresolved D. Germline V gene sequence: CDR1 MGHDK, CDR2 SYGVNS. Trimming took off 2 bases at V and 6 bases at J, with 11 bases between the two ends. The CDR3 totals 13 residues. CDR3 protein: CASSEEQRLEQYF. For the CDR3, the DNA is TGTGCCAGCAGTGAAGAACAGCGTCTCGAGCAGTACTTC.

This clonotype was detected only a few times. The chain has TRBV4-3 and TRBJ2-1; D call uncertain. This CDR3 spans 14 amino acids. The germline V gene encodes CDR1 LGHNA and CDR2 YSLEER. Trimming stripped 0 bases from V and 14 bases from J, with 17 bases between. CDR3 in DNA: TGCGCCAGCAGCCAAGATTTCCTGGGATCAAATAAGTTCTTC. It specifies CASSQDFLGSNKFF.

This clonotype was observed a few times. This sequence joins TRBV7-9 and TRBJ2-1; TRBD2 aligns across 10 bases. V lost 8 bases to trimming and J lost 8 bases; unmatched junction nucleotides: 12. Germline V gene data show CDR1 as SEHNR and CDR2 as FQNEAQ (reference sequence). The CDR3 is 15 residues long. CDR3 amino acids: CASQGRAGGRYEQFF. In nucleotides, the CDR3 is TGTGCCAGCCAGGGACGAGCGGGAGGGCGGTATGAGCAGTTCTTC.

This chain uses TRBV6-4 with TRBJ2-7, with 9 bases aligning to TRBD2. Germline lookup yields CDR1 MRHNA and CDR2 SNTAGT. The CDR3 consists of 15 residues. V shed 6 bases, J shed 3 bases, and the junction held 9 bases outside the gene matches. The CDR3 DNA sequence: TGTGCCAGCAGCGGGACTAGCTGTGCCCTCTACGAGCAGTACTTC. It specifies CASSGTSCALYEQYF.

The V call is TRBV18, the J call TRBJ1-5, with D uncertain. There are 14 residues in the CDR3. In germline, CDR1 is KGHSH, CDR2 LQKENI. Trimming shortened V by 4 bases and J by 1 base, and 8 bases separated the two germline ends. DNA of the CDR3: TGTGCCAGCTCACGACAAGTGAGCAATCAGCCCCAGCATTTT. Protein: CASSRQVSNQPQHF.